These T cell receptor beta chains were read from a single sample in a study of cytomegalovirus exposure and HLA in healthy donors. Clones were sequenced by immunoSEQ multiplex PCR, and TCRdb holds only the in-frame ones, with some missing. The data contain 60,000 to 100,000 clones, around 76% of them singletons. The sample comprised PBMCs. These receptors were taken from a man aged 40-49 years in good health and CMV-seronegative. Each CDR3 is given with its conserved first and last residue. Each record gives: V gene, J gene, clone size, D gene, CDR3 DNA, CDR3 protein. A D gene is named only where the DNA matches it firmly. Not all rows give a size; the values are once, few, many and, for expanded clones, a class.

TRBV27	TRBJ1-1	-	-	TGTGCCAGCAGACGAGACAGGTACACTGAAGCTTTCTTT	CASRRDRYTEAFF
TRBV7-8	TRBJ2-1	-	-	TGTGCCAGCAGCTCGGAGTTAAGCTCCTACAATGAGCAGTTCTTC	CASSSELSSYNEQFF
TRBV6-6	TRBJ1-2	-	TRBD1	TGTGCCAGCAGTTCAGGGACAGATGCTAACTATGGCTACACCTTC	CASSSGTDANYGYTF
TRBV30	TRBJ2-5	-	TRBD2	TGTGCCTGGAGACTGAGCGGGAGGGCCCAAGAGACCCAGTACTTC	CAWRLSGRAQETQYF
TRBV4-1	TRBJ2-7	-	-	TGCGCCAGCAGCCAGCCGCTGGGGGGCGAGCAGTACTTC	CASSQPLGGEQYF
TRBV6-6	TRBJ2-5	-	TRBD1	TGTGCCAGCAGTTTAAGCCAGGGGGCTAGAAAGACCCAGTACTTC	CASSLSQGARKTQYF
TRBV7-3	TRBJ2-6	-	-	TGTGCCAGCAGCCCCAGGGCCCCTTCTGGGGCCAACGTCCTGACTTTC	CASSPRAPSGANVLTF
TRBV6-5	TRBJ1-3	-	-	TGTGCCAGCAGTGCGGACATCTCGGGAAACACCATATATTTT	CASSADISGNTIYF
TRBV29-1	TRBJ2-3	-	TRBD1	TGCAGCGTTGAAGATTTAGGACAGGCAGATACGCAGTATTTT	CSVEDLGQADTQYF
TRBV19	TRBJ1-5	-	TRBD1	TGTGCCAGTAGCACTGGACAGGGAACCCTTCAGCCCCAGCATTTT	CASSTGQGTLQPQHF
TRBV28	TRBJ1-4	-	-	TGTGCCAGCAGTTTAGGAGGCCAGCAGGCTGAAAAACTGTTTTTT	CASSLGGQQAEKLFF
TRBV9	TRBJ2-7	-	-	TGTGCCAGCAGCGTAGGTCATCGGACTTCCTACGAGCAGTACTTC	CASSVGHRTSYEQYF
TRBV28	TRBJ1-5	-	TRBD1	TGTGCCGGGTCACCGGGACAGTTCAATCAGCCCCAGCATTTT	CAGSPGQFNQPQHF
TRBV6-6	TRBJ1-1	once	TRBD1	TGTGCCAGCAGTTCACAGGGGACGAACACTGAAGCTTTCTTT	CASSSQGTNTEAFF
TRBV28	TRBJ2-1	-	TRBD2	TGTGCCAGCAGCCCGGGATGGGCGGGAGGTAATTTTGAGCAGTTCTTC	CASSPGWAGGNFEQFF
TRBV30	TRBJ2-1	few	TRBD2	TGTGCCTGGAGTGGGGCTAGCGGGAGTGTTAATGCGCAGTTCTTC	CAWSGASGSVNAQFF
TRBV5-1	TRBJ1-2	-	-	TGCGCCAGCAGCTTGGATGGAGGCGGGTCTGGATATGGCTACACCTTC	CASSLDGGGSGYGYTF
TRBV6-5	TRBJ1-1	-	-	TGTGCCAGCAGTTACACCGACAGGAAGAACACTGAAGCTTTCTTT	CASSYTDRKNTEAFF
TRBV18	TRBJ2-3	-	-	TGTGCCAGCTCACCGAGCAGGGCTGCAGATACGCAGTATTTT	CASSPSRAADTQYF
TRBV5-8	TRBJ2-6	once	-	TGTGCCAGCAGCTTGACCTATGGCTCTGGGGCCAACGTCCTGACTTTC	CASSLTYGSGANVLTF
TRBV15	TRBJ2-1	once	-	TGTGCCACCAGCAGAGAGGGGCCAAACAATGAGCAGTTCTTC	CATSREGPNNEQFF
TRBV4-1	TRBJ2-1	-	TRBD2	TGCGCCAGCAGCCAAGAGGTGAGCGGGACCCTCACCTACAATGAGCAGTTCTTC	CASSQEVSGTLTYNEQFF
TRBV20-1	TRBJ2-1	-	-	TGCAGTGCTAGGGGGCCCAATGAGCAGTTCTTC	CSARGPNEQFF
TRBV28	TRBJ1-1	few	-	TGTGCCAGCAGTTTAGGTCGGCAGGTCTTCACTGAAGCTTTCTTT	CASSLGRQVFTEAFF
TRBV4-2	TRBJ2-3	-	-	TGTGCCAGCAGCCAAGCCCCAGGGACAGATACGCAGTATTTT	CASSQAPGTDTQYF
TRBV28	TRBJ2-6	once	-	TGTGCCAGCAGGACACTAACAGGGTTGTCTGGGGCCAACGCCCTGACTTTC	CASRTLTGLSGANALTF
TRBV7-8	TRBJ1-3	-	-	TGTGCCAGCAGCTCAGATCTTTCCTTTCGAGGAAACACCATATATTTT	CASSSDLSFRGNTIYF
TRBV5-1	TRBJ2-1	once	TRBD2	TGCGCCAGCGCGGGACTAGCGTTGGATGAGCAGTTCTTC	CASAGLALDEQFF
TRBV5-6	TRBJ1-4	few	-	TGTGCCAGCAGCTTTCGTACGGGGGAAAAACTGTTTTTT	CASSFRTGEKLFF
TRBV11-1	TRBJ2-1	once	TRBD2	TGTGCCAGCAGCTACGGGACTAGCGGGAAGTTCCCCCGCAATGAGCAGTTCTTC	CASSYGTSGKFPRNEQFF
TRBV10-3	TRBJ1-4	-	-	TGTGCCATCAGTGACCCGCGAGGACTTAATGAAAAACTGTTTTTT	CAISDPRGLNEKLFF
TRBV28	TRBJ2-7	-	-	TGTGCCAGCAGTTTACCCCCTTACTATGGCGAAAGCTACGAGCAGTACTTC	CASSLPPYYGESYEQYF